The rows below give T cell receptor beta chains drawn from one sample of a study of OX40 agonist ivuxolimab in advanced cancers. Sequencing was performed with immunoSEQ multiplex PCR; in TCRdb, only in-frame clones are kept and a portion is missing. This sample has tens of thousands of clones, with 75% to 90% found just once. The sample here was CD4+ or CD8+ T cells sorted from blood, taken in a trial of the OX40 agonist ivuxolimab. These receptors all stem from an adult with an advanced solid tumor such as melanoma, head and neck, liver or kidney cancer. CDR3s include the opening cysteine and the closing phenylalanine or tryptophan. A D gene is named only where the DNA matches it firmly. Clone size, where shown, is once, few, many, or a class for clones that have expanded.

TRBJ1-6 | TRBV19 | . | . | TGTGCCAGTAGAAGGGCACTCGGGAATTCACCCCTCCACTTT | CASRRALGNSPLHF
TRBJ1-1 | TRBV29-1 | TRBD1 | once | TGCAGCGTTGCATTCCGACAGGGAATGAACACTGAAGCTTTCTTT | CSVAFRQGMNTEAFF
TRBJ1-2 | TRBV5-6 | . | . | TGTGCCAGCAGCCTCACACGTAACTATGGCTACACCTTC | CASSLTRNYGYTF
TRBJ2-1 | TRBV4-3 | . | . | TGCGCCAGCAGCCAAGGGTCCACGAGGAGTGAGCAGTTCTTC | CASSQGSTRSEQFF
TRBJ2-7 | TRBV9 | TRBD1 | few | TGTGCCAGCAGTTATGGACAGGGGGCTCTCTACGAGCAGTACTTC | CASSYGQGALYEQYF
TRBJ2-7 | TRBV7-2 | . | . | TGTGCCAGCAGCTGGAACAGGCGCGAGCAGTACTTC | CASSWNRREQYF
TRBJ1-1 | TRBV7-6 | . | . | TGTGCCAGCAGCTTGGCCGGGGGCGTGAACACTGAAGCTTTCTTT | CASSLAGGVNTEAFF
TRBJ1-6 | TRBV18 | . | once | TGTGCCAGCTCGGCACTAAGCTCCTATAATTCACCCCTCCACTTT | CASSALSSYNSPLHF
TRBJ2-1 | TRBV19 | TRBD2 | . | TGTGCCAGTACCTTTGGGGGAGGGGCCTACAATGAGCAGTTCTTC | CASTFGGGAYNEQFF
TRBJ1-3 | TRBV30 | . | . | TGTGCCTGGAGTGTAAAGGGCTCTGGAAACACCATATATTTT | CAWSVKGSGNTIYF